Each of the 25 T cell receptor beta chains below was sequenced from the same sample in a study of CD8+ T cells in alopecia areata. Sequencing templates came from extracted RNA that was reverse transcribed into cDNA. Profiling relied on immunoSEQ multiplex PCR, and the TCRdb table lists in-frame clones only, not all of them. The profile shows about 220,000 clones, approximately 57% of them singletons. As for treatment: oral pan-JAK inhibitor, 5-10 mg twice daily. This material consisted of CD4+ T cells sorted from blood, taken at week 4, from a patient treated with tofacitinib. The receptor source for this set is a human donor with alopecia areata.

This clone was counted a few times. The rearrangement joins TRBV29-1 to TRBJ1-2, with a possible D match to TRBD1 (5 bases). The ends were cut back, 5 bases at V and 0 bases at J, with 16 bases in the middle. The CDR3 loop spans 15 amino acids. From germline, CDR1 is SQVTM and CDR2 ANQGSEA. CDR3 amino acids: CSVFKLGTSNYGYTF. The CDR3 DNA follows: TGCAGCGTTTTTAAACTCGGGACCTCTAACTATGGCTACACCTTC. Variable domain in full (rest from reference TRBV29-1 and TRBJ1-2): SAVISQKPSRDICQRGTSLTIQCQVDSQVTMMFWYRQQPGQSLTLIATANQGSEATYESGFVIDKFPISRPNLTFSTLTVSNMSPEDSSIYLCSVFKLGTSNYGYTFGSGTRLTVV.

The genes are TRBV11-3 and TRBJ2-2; TRBD2 is a possible D gene (6 bases). V lost 3 bases and J lost 5, with 10 bases in between. Germline V gene data show CDR1 as SGHNT and CDR2 as YENEEA. The CDR3 length is 14 residues. The chain's CDR3 is CASSLAGRTGELFF. CDR3 coding DNA: TGTGCCAGCAGCTTGGCGGGGAGAACCGGGGAGCTGTTTTTT.

This clone was counted at least ten times. The chain couples TRBV7-9 to TRBJ1-1; the match to TRBD1 covers 11 bases. There are 13 residues in the CDR3. The trim removed 9 bases at V and 2 bases at J, leaving 2 bases unmatched. Germline values: CDR1 SEHNR, CDR2 FQNEAQ (reference sequence). The CDR3 reads CARDRGPNTEAFF. CDR3 sequence (DNA): TGTGCCAGGGACAGGGGGCCAAACACTGAAGCTTTCTTT.

The DNA of the CDR3 is TGCAGCGTTTTTTCCCCCTCGAAGGGGCGAGGCTACACCTTC. This gives the protein CSVFSPSKGRGYTF. V usage is TRBV29-1 and J usage is TRBJ1-2, with D maybe TRBD1 (5 bases). The CDR3 spans 14 residues. The V end lost 5 bases, the J end lost 8 bases, and 21 bases lay between the germline ends. CDR1 SQVTM and CDR2 ANQGSEA come from the germline V gene.

CDR3 residues: CASSSPQDRAGQYF. CDR3 bases: TGTGCCAGCAGTTCTCCTCAGGACAGGGCCGGGCAGTACTTC. This rearrangement joins TRBV28 to TRBJ2-7; the match to TRBD1 covers 8 bases. The CDR3 is 14 residues long. J gave up 9 bases and V 4 bases, and 11 bases lay outside the gene matches. Germline values: CDR1 MDHEN, CDR2 SYDVKM.

The J gene is TRBJ2-7, the V gene TRBV27; 9 nucleotides align to TRBD1. CDR3 size: 14 residues. The V and J ends lost 5 bases and 7 bases, in that order; junction bases with no gene match: 9. CDR1 is MNHEY, CDR2 SMNVEV, per germline (reference sequence). The CDR3 DNA reads as TGTGCCAGCAGTCTTACACAGGGGGCGTGGGAGCAGTACTTC. This codes for CASSLTQGAWEQYF.

This chain uses TRBV27 with TRBJ1-6; D uncertain. CDR1 and CDR2 (germline): MNHEY, SMNVEV (reference sequence). Trimming took off 0 bases at V and 7 bases at J, with 19 bases between the two ends. This CDR3 spans 18 amino acids. The CDR3 DNA is TGTGCCAGCAGTTTATCGCCCAGTATGTGGCCCTCCAATTCACCCCTCCACTTT. The encoded protein is CASSLSPSMWPSNSPLHF.

V usage is TRBV30 and J usage is TRBJ2-7; no definite D call. This CDR3 contains 13 residues. With 1 base removed from V and 2 bases from J, the gap between germline ends came to 9 bases. Germline CDR1 reads GTSNPN; CDR2 reads SVGIG (reference sequence). CDR3 protein: CAWSASRAYEQYF. CDR3 nucleotide sequence: TGTGCCTGGAGTGCCTCGCGAGCCTACGAGCAGTACTTC.

The chain couples TRBV6-1 to TRBJ1-6, with TRBD1 identical over 7 bases. Germline CDR1 reads MNHNS; CDR2 reads SASEGT. Trimming cost V 4 bases and J 5 bases; bases outside gene matches: 14. This CDR3 region has 18 residues. CDR3 sequence (DNA): TGTGCCAGCAGTGGCCCTGTTGCGACAGGGTCCCATAATTCACCCCTCCACTTT. Amino acid sequence: CASSGPVATGSHNSPLHF.

V usage is TRBV9 and J usage is TRBJ2-1; a weak D match, TRBD1 (5 bases). This CDR3 spans 15 amino acids. V lost 0 bases and J lost 10, with 17 bases in between. Germline V gene data show CDR1 as SGDLS and CDR2 as YYNGEE. Here the CDR3 reads CASSVADRGRGEQFF. In DNA, the CDR3 is TGTGCCAGCAGCGTAGCTGATAGGGGAAGGGGCGAGCAGTTCTTC.

This clone was observed a handful of times. The DNA of the CDR3 is TGCAGCGTCCGGGACGGATATCAGCAGTTCTTC. Residues: CSVRDGYQQFF. The chain combines TRBV29-1 with TRBJ2-1; D might be TRBD1 or TRBD2, each matching 5 bases. The germline gives CDR1 SQVTM, CDR2 ANQGSEA. The CDR3 spans 11 residues. Trimming pared 6 bases from V and 11 bases from J, leaving 14 bases between.

The rearrangement joins TRBV7-9 to TRBJ2-7, with D perhaps TRBD1 or TRBD2 (5 bases each). This CDR3 contains 12 residues. CDR1 is SEHNR, CDR2 FQNEAQ, per germline (reference sequence). V was shortened by 2 bases and J by 5 bases, with 7 bases between the two germline ends. The DNA of the CDR3 is TGTGCCAGCAGCTTAATGGGGGACGAGCAGTACTTC. Amino acid sequence: CASSLMGDEQYF.

The DNA for the CDR3 is TGTGCCAGCAGCTCGTCTCGGACTAGCGTCGGCGAGCAGTACTTC. It is translated as CASSSSRTSVGEQYF. The chain has TRBV7-2 and TRBJ2-7; TRBD2 matches 9 bases. Germline CDR1 reads SGHTA; CDR2 reads FQGNSA. The CDR3 covers 15 residues. Unmatched junction bases numbered 10, after V lost 4 bases and J lost 6 bases.

The rearrangement joins TRBV10-3 to TRBJ2-5; D is undetermined. Germline CDR1 ENHRY, CDR2 SYGVKD. The CDR3 is made up of 12 amino acids. Trimming stripped 1 base from V and 4 bases from J, with 4 bases between. The DNA for the CDR3 is TGTGCCATCAGTGAGTTGCGAGAGACCCAGTACTTC. It specifies CAISELRETQYF.

There are many counts of this clone. The chain recombines TRBV6-5 with TRBJ2-7; a weak D match, TRBD2 (5 bases). This CDR3 has 11 amino acids. Germline CDR1 is MNHEY and CDR2 is SVGAGI. V shed 6 bases and J shed 6 bases, with 9 bases lying between them. The CDR3 reads CASRSEGEQYF. CDR3 coding DNA: TGTGCCAGCAGGTCTGAGGGCGAGCAGTACTTC.

The genes are TRBV25-1 and TRBJ1-1, with D unresolved. V was trimmed by 5 bases and J by 11 bases, leaving 15 bases between them. Germline V gene data show CDR1 as MGHDK and CDR2 as SYGVNS. The CDR3 length is 12 residues. DNA for the CDR3: TGTGCCAGCAGTTCTACACCGGCGAGGGCTTTCTTT. It specifies CASSSTPARAFF.

The V call is TRBV25-1, the J call TRBJ2-1, with a weak D call TRBD2 (6 bases). From germline, CDR1 is MGHDK and CDR2 SYGVNS. The CDR3 has 13 amino acids. The V gene lost 10 bases and the J gene lost 9 bases, with 19 bases spanning the gap. CDR3 in amino acids: CATQSGVDFEQFF. CDR3 DNA sequence: TGTGCCACCCAGTCGGGGGTAGATTTTGAGCAGTTCTTC.

This clone was observed a handful of times. The chain employs TRBV23-1 and TRBJ1-3, with 9 positions matching TRBD1. TRBV23-1 is an open reading frame whose function is uncertain. This CDR3 comprises 15 residues. V was clipped by 7 bases and J by 5 bases; unmatched bases: 9. The CDR3 protein is CASTPPDRGRNTIYF. CDR3 bases: TGCGCCAGCACCCCGCCGGACAGGGGCAGAAACACCATATATTTT.

V usage is TRBV6-5 and J usage is TRBJ1-2; unclear D gene. Trimming pared 8 bases from V and 1 base from J, leaving 8 bases between. The CDR3 totals 12 residues. CDR1 is MNHEY and CDR2 is SVGAGI in the germline V gene. CDR3 nucleotide sequence: TGTGCCAGCTGGAGTCTTAACTATGGCTACACCTTC. Translated: CASWSLNYGYTF.

CDR3 sequence: CASSPTGVGYTF. CDR3 nucleotides: TGTGCCAGCAGCCCAACAGGGGTTGGCTACACCTTC. The rearrangement links TRBV5-4 to TRBJ1-2; the match to TRBD1 covers 7 bases. The CDR3 spans 12 residues. Germline CDR1 is SGHNT and CDR2 is YYREEE (reference sequence). Unmatched junction bases numbered 4, after V lost 4 bases and J lost 7 bases.

In its sample, this clone was seen a few times. This chain links TRBV29-1 with TRBJ2-2, with TRBD2 matching over 10 bases. V gave up 7 bases and J gave up 1 base; unmatched junction bases: 9. The CDR3 is made up of 16 amino acids. Germline V gene sequence: CDR1 SQVTM, CDR2 ANQGSEA. In DNA, the CDR3 is TGCAGCGCCGCCCGGACTAGCGGCTTGAACACCGGGGAGCTGTTTTTT. This codes for CSAARTSGLNTGELFF.

V gene TRBV29-1 combines with J gene TRBJ2-5; 10 bases align to TRBD1. After removal of 7 bases from V and 5 bases from J, the junction contained 4 bases not matched to a gene. Germline V CDR1 and CDR2: SQVTM, ANQGSEA. The CDR3 length is 12 residues. The CDR3 sequence is CSGDRGGETQYF. The DNA of the CDR3 is TGCAGCGGGGACAGGGGAGGTGAGACCCAGTACTTC.

The V call is TRBV30, the J call TRBJ1-6; D might be TRBD1 (5 bases). CDR1 and CDR2 from the germline V gene are GTSNPN and SVGIG (reference sequence). The V end was cut by 7 bases, the J end by 8 bases, with 24 bases between. The CDR3 contains 16 residues. This CDR3 is CALEGYRSARYSPLHF. The CDR3 coding sequence is TGTGCCTTGGAGGGGTATAGGTCAGCAAGATATTCACCCCTCCACTTT.

There are many counts of this clone. The rearrangement joins TRBV18 to TRBJ2-4; 10 bases are a match to TRBD1. This CDR3 region has 15 residues. CDR1 is KGHSH, CDR2 LQKENI, per germline. The V segment lost 8 bases and the J segment 0 bases; nucleotides outside the gene matches: 4. For the CDR3, the DNA is TGTGCCAGCGAGGGGACAGGGGTAGCCAAAAACATTCAGTACTTC. Encoded protein: CASEGTGVAKNIQYF.

On this clone: Distinct nucleotide sequences in the sample also encode this CDR3. This chain connects TRBV27 to TRBJ2-7; 9 bases match TRBD2. With V trimmed by 5 bases and J by 2 bases, 4 bases remained unmatched. Germline-derived CDR1 and CDR2 are MNHEY and SMNVEV (reference sequence). The CDR3 has 14 amino acids. In DNA, the CDR3 is TGTGCCAGCAGTCGTCTAGCGGGGACCTACGAGCAGTACTTC. Residues: CASSRLAGTYEQYF.